A selection of T cell receptor beta chains follows, all from one sample in a study of graft-versus-host responses after intestinal transplantation. Repertoires were generated with immunoSEQ multiplex PCR, while TCRdb's copy carries only in-frame clones and drops some. The sample shows 130,000 to 150,000 clones, approximately 91% of them seen only once. Antigen specificity for these receptors is unknown. Specimen: unstimulated CD4+ T cells sorted from spleen or lymph node cells, collected before intestinal transplant. The receptor set was obtained from a human donor who received an intestinal transplant. CDR3s include the opening cysteine and the closing phenylalanine or tryptophan. The order of the fields is CDR3 protein, CDR3 DNA, D gene, J gene, clone size, V gene. A D gene is named only where the DNA matches it firmly. The size field is filled for only some rows; it gives once, few, many or a size class.

CASSMGQGRIENEQFF,TGTGCCAGCAGTATGGGTCAGGGCAGAATTGAGAATGAGCAGTTCTTC,-,TRBJ2-1,-,TRBV7-3
CASSDSPYEQYF,TGTGCCAGCAGTGACTCCCCTTACGAGCAGTACTTC,-,TRBJ2-7,-,TRBV6-1
CASSQGGRFYGCTF,TGTGCCAGTAGTCAAGGGGGGAGGTTCTATGGCTGCACCTTC,-,TRBJ1-2,-,TRBV19
CASSPSSGFSTDTQYF,TGTGCCAGCAGCCCCTCTAGCGGGTTTAGCACAGATACGCAGTATTTT,TRBD2,TRBJ2-3,-,TRBV2
CASNDRRAGVNTETFF,TGTGCCAGCAATGATCGGCGGGCAGGGGTGAACACTGAAACTTTCTTT,-,TRBJ1-1,once,TRBV6-1
CASSPRTSGSYEQFF,TGTGCCAGCAGCCCCCGGACTAGCGGGAGCTATGAGCAGTTCTTC,TRBD2,TRBJ2-1,-,TRBV7-2
CATSRGQGGGSNQPQHF,TGTGCCACCAGCAGAGGACAGGGGGGTGGGAGCAATCAGCCCCAGCATTTT,TRBD1,TRBJ1-5,-,TRBV15
CAWRSSGANVLTF,TGTGCCTGGAGATCCTCTGGGGCCAACGTCCTGACTTTC,-,TRBJ2-6,-,TRBV30
CASSLAVSGRSYEQYF,TGTGCCAGCAGCTTAGCGGTGTCAGGGAGGTCCTACGAGCAGTACTTC,-,TRBJ2-7,-,TRBV7-8
CASSQDRARGYTF,TGCGCCAGCAGCCAAGATAGGGCCCGGGGCTACACCTTC,-,TRBJ1-2,-,TRBV4-3
CASSRSGIPGDTQYF,TGTGCCAGCAGCCGTAGCGGGATCCCTGGGGATACGCAGTATTTT,TRBD2,TRBJ2-3,-,TRBV11-3
CASSLGANTEAFF,TGTGCCAGCAGCTTAGGGGCGAACACTGAAGCTTTCTTT,-,TRBJ1-1,-,TRBV11-2
CASSLLGTRLAGGPRVRETQYF,TGCGCCAGCAGCTTGTTAGGGACAAGACTAGCGGGAGGGCCGCGGGTCCGAGAGACCCAGTACTTC,TRBD2,TRBJ2-5,-,TRBV5-1